A selection of T cell receptor beta chains follows, all from one sample in a study of shared clonotypes between healthy human individuals. TCRdb keeps only in-frame clones here, not all; method: immunoSEQ multiplex PCR. The sample yields hundreds of thousands of clones, about four fifths seen once. The sequenced sample was PBMCs. These receptors were collected from a middle-aged woman in good health. Some clones in this sample may be carry-over from other donors' samples. Each CDR3 is given with its conserved first and last residue. A D gene is named only where the DNA matches it firmly. Only part of the rows carry a size: once, few, many, or a class if the clone is expanded.

TRBD1,NA,13,TRBJ1-2,TRBV6-5,TGTGCCAGCAGTTACCCACAGGGGTATGGCTACACCTTC,CASSYPQGYGYTF
TRBD1,NA,15,TRBJ2-7,TRBV15,TGTGCCACCAGCATTGAACAGGGGCCCGCCTACGAGCAGTACTTC,CATSIEQGPAYEQYF
NA,NA,16,TRBJ2-4,TRBV2,TGTGCCAGCAGTGAAGTTCGGTGGGGCCTGGGAAACATTCAGTACTTC,CASSEVRWGLGNIQYF
NA,once,14,TRBJ2-7,TRBV15,TGTGCCACCAGCAGTAGACTAGGGGGGTACGAGCAGTACTTC,CATSSRLGGYEQYF
NA,NA,19,TRBJ1-5,TRBV28,TGTGCCAGCAGTTCCCATAGACGGGGCCTCGGGTCGAGCAATCAGCCCCAGCATTTT,CASSSHRRGLGSSNQPQHF
TRBD2,NA,14,TRBJ2-3,TRBV28,TGTGCCAGCAGTCTAGCGGGAGAGGTAGATACGCAGTATTTT,CASSLAGEVDTQYF
NA,few,12,TRBJ1-1,TRBV29-1,TGCAGCGTTGAAGCGGACAGCACTGAAGCTTTCTTT,CSVEADSTEAFF
TRBD2,NA,16,TRBJ2-5,TRBV28,TGTGCCAGCAGGCTTGGCCTAGCGGACGGACAAGAGACCCAGTACTTC,CASRLGLADGQETQYF
TRBD2,NA,14,TRBJ2-5,TRBV19,TGTGCCAGTAGTTCCGTAGCGGGGGAAGAGACCCAGTACTTC,CASSSVAGEETQYF
NA,few,16,TRBJ2-3,TRBV6-6,TGTGCCAGCAGTTACAACACAGGGTGGAGCACAGATACGCAGTATTTT,CASSYNTGWSTDTQYF
NA,NA,13,TRBJ2-5,TRBV18,TGTGCCAGCTCACCAGAGCTCCAAGAGACCCAGTACTTC,CASSPELQETQYF
TRBD2,NA,13,TRBJ2-3,TRBV6-6,TGTGCCAGCAGTTACCGGCCTCTAGCGGTCCAGTATTTT,CASSYRPLAVQYF
NA,NA,13,TRBJ2-6,TRBV6-5,TGTGCCAGCGGGGTCTCTGGGGCCAACGTCCTGACTTTC,CASGVSGANVLTF
TRBD2,NA,13,TRBJ2-3,TRBV29-1,TGCAGCGTTGAAGATCGGGGGGTAGATACGCAGTATTTT,CSVEDRGVDTQYF
TRBD2,few,16,TRBJ2-2,TRBV7-3,TGTGCCAGCAGCTTAATATCACTAGCGGGTGGCGGGGAGCTGTTTTTT,CASSLISLAGGGELFF
TRBD1,NA,14,TRBJ1-1,TRBV2,TGTGCCAGCAAAGGGGGCTTGTCGAACACTGAAGCTTTCTTT,CASKGGLSNTEAFF
NA,NA,15,TRBJ2-7,TRBV21-1,TGTGCCAGCAGCAAAGGTAGGACAGGGTTATACGAGCAGTACTTC,CASSKGRTGLYEQYF
NA,NA,10,TRBJ2-7,TRBV20-1,TGCAGTGTATGGGCCTACGAGCAGTACTTC,CSVWAYEQYF
NA,NA,15,TRBJ2-5,TRBV11-2,TGTGCCAGCAGCTTAGCGCCCGGAGAGTTAGAGACCCAGTACTTC,CASSLAPGELETQYF
NA,NA,15,TRBJ1-2,TRBV19,TGTGCCAGTAGGCCACCCGGGACACGTGGCGATGGCTACACCTTC,CASRPPGTRGDGYTF
NA,NA,16,TRBJ2-7,TRBV28,TGTGCCAGCAGTTTATCCCACTACGCGGGAAAATACGAGCAGTACTTC,CASSLSHYAGKYEQYF
TRBD1,NA,14,TRBJ1-3,TRBV4-2,TGTGCCAGCAGCCTTGGACAGGCTGGAAACACCATATATTTT,CASSLGQAGNTIYF
TRBD2,NA,15,TRBJ2-5,TRBV4-3,TGCGCCAGCAGCCAAGGATGGACTAGCAAAGAGACCCAGTACTTC,CASSQGWTSKETQYF
NA,NA,14,TRBJ2-3,TRBV19,TGTGCCAGTAGTATAACAGGAGGAGCCGATACGCAGTATTTT,CASSITGGADTQYF
TRBD1,NA,15,TRBJ2-7,TRBV7-2,TGTGCCAGCAGCTCCCCCGGGACAGGGTCCTACGAGCAGTACTTC,CASSSPGTGSYEQYF
NA,few,16,TRBJ1-5,TRBV18,TGTGCCAGCTCACCACCAGGGGCCGGGGAAAATCAGCCCCAGCATTTT,CASSPPGAGENQPQHF
NA,NA,13,TRBJ1-2,TRBV28,TGTGCCAGCAGTTTGGGGGGAGCTAATGGCTACACCTTC,CASSLGGANGYTF
TRBD1,NA,16,TRBJ2-5,TRBV15,TGTGCCACCAGCAGAGAAGGACAGGGTCCACAAGAGACCCAGTACTTC,CATSREGQGPQETQYF
NA,once,14,TRBJ2-1,TRBV2,TGTGCCAGCAGTGAAGTGGCGGCCGACAATGAGCAGTTCTTC,CASSEVAADNEQFF
TRBD2,many,15,TRBJ2-7,TRBV30,TGTGCCTGGAGACTAGCGGGAGGATTGTGGGATGAGCAGTACTTC,CAWRLAGGLWDEQYF
NA,few,14,TRBJ1-1,TRBV7-9,TGTGCCAGCAGCTTAGAGGGCGGGTCCACTGAAGCTTTCTTT,CASSLEGGSTEAFF
TRBD2,NA,14,TRBJ2-5,TRBV7-9,TGTGCCAGCAGCTCAGGGACTAGCGGGAGGTCGCAGTACTTC,CASSSGTSGRSQYF
TRBD1,NA,15,TRBJ2-4,TRBV6-1,TGTGCCAGCAGTGAATCCTATGGACAGGGGAACATTCAGTACTTC,CASSESYGQGNIQYF
NA,few,15,TRBJ2-5,TRBV19,TGTGCCAGTAGTATTTCTAGTCTCCCCCAAGAGACCCAGTACTTC,CASSISSLPQETQYF
TRBD2,NA,16,TRBJ2-1,TRBV18,TGTGCCAGCTCACCTCAGGGCGGGAGGACCTACAATGAGCAGTTCTTC,CASSPQGGRTYNEQFF
NA,NA,13,TRBJ2-7,TRBV14,TGTGCCAGCAGCCAAAGGGGCTTATACGAGCAGTACTTC,CASSQRGLYEQYF
TRBD2,NA,17,TRBJ2-3,TRBV7-2,TGTGCCAGCAGCCTCATAGGGACTAGCGGGAGCACAGATACGCAGTATTTT,CASSLIGTSGSTDTQYF
NA,NA,16,TRBJ2-3,TRBV29-1,TGCAGCGTTGGATCGCCGTACAGCGATGGAACAGATACGCAGTATTTT,CSVGSPYSDGTDTQYF
NA,once,14,TRBJ2-3,TRBV5-6,TGTGCCAGCAGCCCGAGGGGGGCACAAGATACGCAGTATTTT,CASSPRGAQDTQYF
TRBD2,once,16,TRBJ2-7,TRBV7-2,TGTGCCAGCAGCTTAGCGACTAGCGGGGGGCCCCTCGAGCAGTACTTC,CASSLATSGGPLEQYF
TRBD2,NA,15,TRBJ2-1,TRBV6-5,TGTGCCAGCAGTTACGGGTCGGGAGGGCCGCATGAGCAGTTCTTC,CASSYGSGGPHEQFF
TRBD1,NA,15,TRBJ1-2,TRBV28,TGTGCCAGCAGTTTTTTGTCCCAGGGGGGCGGTGGCTACACCTTC,CASSFLSQGGGGYTF
NA,NA,14,TRBJ2-3,TRBV5-1,TGCGCCAGCAGCTTGGGCGGGGGCTCGGATACGCAGTATTTT,CASSLGGGSDTQYF
NA,NA,14,TRBJ2-3,TRBV9,TGTGCCAGCAGCGTAGGAAAAGTCACAGATACGCAGTATTTT,CASSVGKVTDTQYF
NA,NA,16,TRBJ2-3,TRBV5-4,TGTGCCAGCAGCGCAGGGGTTGGGGGGAGCACAGATACGCAGTATTTT,CASSAGVGGSTDTQYF
NA,NA,15,TRBJ2-6,TRBV5-1,TGCGCCAGCAGCTTACGTGCAGCTGGGGCCAACGTCCTGACTTTC,CASSLRAAGANVLTF
NA,NA,15,TRBJ1-5,TRBV5-8,TGTGCCAGCAGCTTGGGGCAGGGAGGAGGCCAGCCCCAGCATTTT,CASSLGQGGGQPQHF
NA,NA,15,TRBJ1-1,TRBV5-1,TGCGCCAGCAGCTCGGGAGGCAGGGAAGACACTGAAGCTTTCTTT,CASSSGGREDTEAFF
NA,NA,13,TRBJ2-5,TRBV5-4,TGTGCCAGCAGCTTGGACCCGGCGGAGACCCAGTACTTC,CASSLDPAETQYF
TRBD1,few,15,TRBJ2-7,TRBV18,TGTGCCAGCTCACGTGAAGGACAGGGATGGGGCGAGCAGTACTTC,CASSREGQGWGEQYF